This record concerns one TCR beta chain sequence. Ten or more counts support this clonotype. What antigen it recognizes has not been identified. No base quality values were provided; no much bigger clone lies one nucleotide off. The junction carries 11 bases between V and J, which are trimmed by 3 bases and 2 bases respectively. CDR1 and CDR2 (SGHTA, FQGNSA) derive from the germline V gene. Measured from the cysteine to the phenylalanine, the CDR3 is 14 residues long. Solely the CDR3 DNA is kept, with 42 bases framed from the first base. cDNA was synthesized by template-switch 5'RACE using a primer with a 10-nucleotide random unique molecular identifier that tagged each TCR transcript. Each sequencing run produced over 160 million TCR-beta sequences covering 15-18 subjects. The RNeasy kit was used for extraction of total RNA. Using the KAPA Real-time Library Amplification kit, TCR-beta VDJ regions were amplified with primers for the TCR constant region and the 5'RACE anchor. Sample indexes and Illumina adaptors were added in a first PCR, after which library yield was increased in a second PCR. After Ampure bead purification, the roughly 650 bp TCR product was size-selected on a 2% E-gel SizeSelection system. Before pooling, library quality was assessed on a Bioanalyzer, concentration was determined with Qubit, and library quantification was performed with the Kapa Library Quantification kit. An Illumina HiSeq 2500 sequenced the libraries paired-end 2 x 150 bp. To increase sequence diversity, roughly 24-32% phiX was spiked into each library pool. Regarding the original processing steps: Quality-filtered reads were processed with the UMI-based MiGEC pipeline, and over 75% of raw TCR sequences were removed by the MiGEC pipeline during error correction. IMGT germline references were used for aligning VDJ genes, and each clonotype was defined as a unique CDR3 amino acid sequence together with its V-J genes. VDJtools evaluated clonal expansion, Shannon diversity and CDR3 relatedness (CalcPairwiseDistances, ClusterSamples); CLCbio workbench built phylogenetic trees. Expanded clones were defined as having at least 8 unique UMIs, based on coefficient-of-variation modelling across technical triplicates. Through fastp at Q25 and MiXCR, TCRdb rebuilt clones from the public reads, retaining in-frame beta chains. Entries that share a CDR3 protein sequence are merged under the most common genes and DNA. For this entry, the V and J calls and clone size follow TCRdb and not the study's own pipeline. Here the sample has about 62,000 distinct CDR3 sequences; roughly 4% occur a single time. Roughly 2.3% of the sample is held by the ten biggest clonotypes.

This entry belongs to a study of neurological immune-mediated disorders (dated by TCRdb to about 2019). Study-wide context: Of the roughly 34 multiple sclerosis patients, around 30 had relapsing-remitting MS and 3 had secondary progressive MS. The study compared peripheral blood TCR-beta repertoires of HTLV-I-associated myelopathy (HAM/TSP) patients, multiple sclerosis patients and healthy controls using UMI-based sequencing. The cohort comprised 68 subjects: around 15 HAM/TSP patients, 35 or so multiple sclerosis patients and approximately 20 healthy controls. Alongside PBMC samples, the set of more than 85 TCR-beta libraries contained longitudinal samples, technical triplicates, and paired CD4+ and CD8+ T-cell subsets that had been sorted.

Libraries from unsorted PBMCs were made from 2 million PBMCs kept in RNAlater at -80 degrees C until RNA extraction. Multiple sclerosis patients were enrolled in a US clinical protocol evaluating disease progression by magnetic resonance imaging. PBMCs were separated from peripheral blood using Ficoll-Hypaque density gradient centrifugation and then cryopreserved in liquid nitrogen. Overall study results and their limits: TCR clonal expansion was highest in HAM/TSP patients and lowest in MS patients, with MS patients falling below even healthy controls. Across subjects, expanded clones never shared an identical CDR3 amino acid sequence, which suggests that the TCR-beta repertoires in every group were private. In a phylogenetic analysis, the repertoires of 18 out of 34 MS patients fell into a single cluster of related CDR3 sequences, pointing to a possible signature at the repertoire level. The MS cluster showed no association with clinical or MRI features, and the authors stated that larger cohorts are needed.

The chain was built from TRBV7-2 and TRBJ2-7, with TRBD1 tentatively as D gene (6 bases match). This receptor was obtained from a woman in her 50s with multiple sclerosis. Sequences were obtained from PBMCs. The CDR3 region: CASSFRRGPYEQYF. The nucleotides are TGTGCCAGCAGCTTTCGCAGGGGACCCTACGAGCAGTACTTC.